Listed below are T cell receptor beta chains from one sample, sequenced in a study of blood T cell repertoires in COVID-19. This table comes from immunoSEQ multiplex PCR, and its TCRdb copy is limited to in-frame clones, with some not included. This sample has about 75,000 clones; 88% occur once, and the top ten carry roughly 45%. What was sequenced was peripheral blood. Receptor source: a human donor in a cohort sampled during active COVID-19. Each CDR3 is given with its conserved first and last residue. A D gene is named only where the DNA matches it firmly. The size of a clone is reported for some rows only, either as once, few or many, or as a class for expanded clones.

>18|TRBV14|TRBD1|NA|TRBJ1-5
TGTGCCAGCAGCCAAGACAGGGGGCTTTTGAGAATGGGACAGCCCCAGCATTTT
CASSQDRGLLRMGQPQHF
>13|TRBV3-1/TRBV3-2|NA|NA|TRBJ1-4
TGTGCCAGCAGCCAAGAGGCGGAGGGAAAACTGTTTTTT
CASSQEAEGKLFF
>16|TRBV6-1|NA|NA|TRBJ1-1
TGTGCCAGCAGTGAAAGCGGGGAACATATAAACACTGAAGCTTTCTTT
CASSESGEHINTEAFF
>13|TRBV2|NA|NA|TRBJ2-1
TGTGCCTGTCGGAGGGACGCGAACAATGAGCAGTTCTTC
CACRRDANNEQFF
>14|TRBV4-1|NA|NA|TRBJ1-1
TGCGCCAGCAAAACAGGGATAGTGGGCACTGAAGCTTTCTTT
CASKTGIVGTEAFF
>15|TRBV5-1|TRBD1|few|TRBJ2-2
TGCGCCAGCAGCTTCCGGCAGGGGGCAACCGGGGAGCTGTTTTTT
CASSFRQGATGELFF
>15|TRBV7-9|NA|NA|TRBJ2-3
TGTGCCAGCAGCTTCCAGGGGCAAGTGGCAGATACGCAGTATTTT
CASSFQGQVADTQYF
>14|TRBV18|NA|NA|TRBJ2-7
TGTGCCAGCCAAGGAGGGCAGATCCCCTACGAGCAGTACTTC
CASQGGQIPYEQYF
>14|TRBV11-2|NA|NA|TRBJ1-1
TGTGCCAGCAGCTTAGGCAGGGAGAACACTGAAGCTTTCTTT
CASSLGRENTEAFF
>16|TRBV19|NA|NA|TRBJ1-2
TGTGCCAGTAGTATAGGTCGTCCTGGAGGTAATCGGGGCTACACCTTC
CASSIGRPGGNRGYTF
>15|TRBV11-3|NA|once|TRBJ2-2
TGTGCCAGCAGCTTGGGCTCTAGCCCAACCGGGGAGCTGTTTTTT
CASSLGSSPTGELFF
>14|TRBV2|NA|NA|TRBJ1-4
TGTGCCAGCAGTGTATACGGTAATAATGAAAAACTGTTTTTT
CASSVYGNNEKLFF
>15|TRBV9|TRBD1|NA|TRBJ2-3
TGTGCCAGCAGCGTTTCGGACAGGACCACAGATACGCAGTATTTT
CASSVSDRTTDTQYF
>19|TRBV19|TRBD2|NA|TRBJ2-2
TGTGCCAGTACCCCGGGACTAGCGGGGGGGCTGTTGGACACCGGGGAGCTGTTTTTT
CASTPGLAGGLLDTGELFF
>16|TRBV5-4|TRBD2|NA|TRBJ2-5
TGTGCCAGCAGCTTGGCGGGGACTAGCGGGTCAGAGACCCAGTACTTC
CASSLAGTSGSETQYF
>15|TRBV5-1|NA|NA|TRBJ2-1
TGCGCCAGCAGCACCCCGGGACTTAGGAATGAGGTGCAGTTCTTC
CASSTPGLRNEVQFF
>14|TRBV19|NA|NA|TRBJ2-7
TGTGCCAGTAGTATTATTGGGCGTACCTACGAGCAGTACTTC
CASSIIGRTYEQYF
>13|TRBV9|NA|NA|TRBJ1-1
TGTGCCAGCAGCGTAGCCCCCGACACTGAAGCTTTCTTT
CASSVAPDTEAFF
>10|TRBV29-1|NA|NA|TRBJ1-1
TGCAGCGTTGCAGGGAGGGGAGCTTTCTTT
CSVAGRGAFF
>20|TRBV10-1|TRBD2|NA|TRBJ2-4
TGCGCCAGCAGTGTCCGGGCTAGCGGGGAGACCTCATTAGCCAAAAACATTCAGTACTTC
CASSVRASGETSLAKNIQYF
>15|TRBV18|NA|NA|TRBJ2-2
TGTGCCAGCTCTCCAGACAGGACCTACACCGGGGAGCTGTTTTTT
CASSPDRTYTGELFF
>16|TRBV3-1/TRBV3-2|TRBD1|once|TRBJ1-1
TGTGCCAGCAGCCGTCGACAGGGGACCATGAACACTGAAGCTTTCTTT
CASSRRQGTMNTEAFF
>13|TRBV4-3|NA|NA|TRBJ2-1
TGCGCCAGCAGCCAAGATTTAGAGAATGAGCAGTTCTTC
CASSQDLENEQFF
>13|TRBV7-9|NA|NA|TRBJ2-4
TGTGCCAGCAGCCTGTGGGGGGAAAACATTCAGTACTTC
CASSLWGENIQYF